Detailed here is one TCR beta chain. Germline V gene data show CDR1 as SGHNT and CDR2 as YENEEA. The CDR3 contains 14 residues. The V end was cut by 5 bases, the J end by 7 bases, with 14 bases between. This entry comes from a study of metastatic and nonmetastatic thyroid tumors. TCRdb re-called the PCR reads through MiXCR. The repertoire includes tens of thousands of clones, around an eighth of them detected once, and around a quarter sits in the top ten. Patients underwent thyroid surgery, and none had received any treatment before it. The V and J genes are TRBV11-3 and TRBJ2-2; tentatively, D is TRBD1 (5 bases). Sequencing was carried out using blood. The receptor comes from a female donor with papillary thyroid cancer or a benign thyroid nodule (not recorded which). Some clones in this sample may be carry-over from other donors' samples. The CDR3 DNA is TGTGCCAGCAGCCCCCTTGGGGCGAACGGGGAGCTGTTTTTT. Protein product: CASSPLGANGELFF.